Listed below are T cell receptor beta chains from one sample, sequenced in a study of Tregs in tolerant kidney transplant recipients. Data came from immunoSEQ multiplex PCR; TCRdb stores just in-frame clones and leaves some out. The profile shows about 73,000 clones, 80% to 95% of them singletons. Sequencing was performed on Tregs from blood, taken before the transplant. The receptors derive from a human donor who received a combined kidney and bone marrow transplant. Each CDR3 is given with its conserved first and last residue. A D gene is named only where the DNA matches it firmly. Part of the rows lack a size; the others show once, few, many or a class for expanded clones.

>TRBJ1-3|.|.|TRBV5-4
CASSWGGGGNTIYF
TGTGCCAGCAGCTGGGGGGGCGGTGGAAACACCATATATTTT
>TRBJ2-3|.|TRBD1|TRBV5-1
CASSLDVAGQADTQYF
TGCGCCAGCAGCTTGGATGTGGCGGGACAGGCAGATACGCAGTATTTT
>TRBJ2-3|.|TRBD2|TRBV13
CASSSTSGGTDTQYF
TGTGCCAGCAGCTCCACTAGCGGGGGCACAGATACGCAGTATTTT
>TRBJ2-7|.|.|TRBV6-6
CASSYSAEYEQYF
TGTGCCAGCAGTTACTCGGCCGAGTACGAGCAGTACTTC
>TRBJ1-3|.|.|TRBV18
CASSPSQQISGNTIYF
TGTGCCAGCTCACCTTCTCAACAAATCTCTGGAAACACCATATATTTT
>TRBJ2-2|few|.|TRBV6-5
CASSYFSPTGELFF
TGTGCCAGCAGTTACTTTAGTCCCACCGGGGAGCTGTTTTTT
>TRBJ2-7|.|TRBD1|TRBV18
CASSRFRDRPYEQYF
TGTGCCAGCTCACGATTCCGGGACAGACCCTACGAGCAGTACTTC
>TRBJ1-2|.|TRBD1|TRBV28
CASSSGQGGYTF
TGTGCCAGCAGTTCAGGACAGGGGGGCTACACCTTC
>TRBJ2-2|.|TRBD2|TRBV5-4
CASSLMTSGNTGELFF
TGTGCCAGCAGCTTGATGACTAGCGGGAACACCGGGGAGCTGTTTTTT
>TRBJ2-2|.|TRBD1|TRBV5-1
CASSPPGTGTGELFF
TGCGCCAGCAGCCCCCCCGGGACAGGGACCGGGGAGCTGTTTTTT
>TRBJ2-3|.|.|TRBV25-1
CASSEQVTDTQYF
TGTGCCAGCAGTGAACAGGTCACAGATACGCAGTATTTT
>TRBJ1-2|once|.|TRBV7-2
CASTGPQGGYQHGYTF
TGTGCCAGCACCGGGCCACAGGGCGGGTATCAACATGGCTACACCTTC
>TRBJ2-5|.|.|TRBV7-2
CASSFVQQETQYF
TGTGCCAGCAGCTTCGTGCAGCAAGAGACCCAGTACTTC
>TRBJ2-3|.|TRBD2|TRBV5-1
CASSTLGGLAGSTDTQYF
TGCGCCAGCAGCACCCTTGGAGGGCTAGCGGGTTCCACAGATACGCAGTATTTT
>TRBJ2-7|.|.|TRBV6-6
CASSYARGISYEQYF
TGTGCCAGCAGTTATGCGAGGGGGATATCCTACGAGCAGTACTTC
>TRBJ1-1|.|TRBD1|TRBV5-5
CASSLVSVATGVEAFF
TGTGCCAGCAGCTTGGTGTCTGTCGCGACAGGGGTAGAAGCTTTCTTT
>TRBJ1-4|few|.|TRBV18
CASSPQINEKLFF
TGTGCCAGCTCACCACAAATTAATGAAAAACTGTTTTTT
>TRBJ2-1|.|.|TRBV30
CAWSDRENEQFF
TGTGCCTGGAGTGACAGGGAGAATGAGCAGTTCTTC
>TRBJ2-5|few|.|TRBV20-1
CSAAGEETQYF
TGCAGTGCTGCAGGGGAAGAGACCCAGTACTTC
>TRBJ1-5|.|.|TRBV19
CASRDRNQPQHF
TGTGCCAGTAGAGACAGGAATCAGCCCCAGCATTTT